The clone carrying this T cell receptor beta chain was counted only a few times. What it binds is unknown. The entry originates in a study of human T cells and chemical hapten exposure. Study-wide results and limits: Unchanged with DPC sensitization were TCRs above 1 in 1000 frequency.

Indicated time point: pre-sensitization, week 0. The treatment denotes: therapeutic diphenylcyclopropenone sensitization with weekly scalp DPC. TCRdb reprocessed the RACE reads with MiXCR, giving one entry per CDR3 protein. This sample has more than 300,000 distinct CDR3 sequences, with roughly 4.6% found just once. The CDR3 contains 14 residues. In germline, CDR1 is SGHAT, CDR2 FQNNGV. Trimming pared 3 bases from V and 2 bases from J, leaving 11 bases between. Sequences were derived from whole blood, sampled in connection with sensitization to the hapten diphenylcyclopropenone (DPC). The J gene is TRBJ2-7, the V gene TRBV11-2, with D possibly being TRBD2 (5 bases). The clonotype was recovered from a woman aged 45-65 years with alopecia areata. Some clones in this sample may be carry-over from other donors' samples. The CDR3 nucleotides read TGTGCCAGCAGCTTCCGGACTGGAACCTACGAGCAGTACTTC. Its protein is CASSFRTGTYEQYF.